The T cell receptor beta chain under discussion was sequenced for a study of blood T cell repertoires in COVID-19 (dated by TCRdb to about 2020). In the study overall: Samples covering the acute and convalescent phases of COVID-19 were provided by collaborators in the United States, Italy and Spain. Samples were obtained from the ongoing ImmuneRACE study (first 160 participants) and from over a thousand subjects provided by 6 global collaborators. Nearly every sample came with metadata listing a de-identified subject ID, COVID-19 status, age in years and sex. Where available, HLA class I and class II types were obtained from metadata supplied by the sample provider rather than from assay-based typing. Deeply sampled blood TCRbeta repertoires from subjects exposed to, actively infected with, or recovered from COVID-19 were included in the dataset. The repertoires were released in a freely available public database intended as a resource for research on the immune response to SARS-CoV-2. The material from the prospective study consisted of cDNA or gDNA derived from T cells, B-cell-depleted T cells, or PBMCs. What the authors observed across the whole study: The quantity of clinical and demographic metadata differed by source and by participant and was supplied without curation.

This clone has just one count. The antigen it recognizes is unknown. Qualities for individual bases were not recorded, and no much larger clone is one base off. Whole blood was collected in K2EDTA tubes by collaborating institutions according to the institutions' own protocols. For TCRbeta analysis, collaborators shipped samples as frozen whole blood, isolated PBMCs, or DNA extracted from either of those sample types. From the cysteine through the phenylalanine, the CDR3 covers 15 amino acids. The retained sequence is limited to the CDR3, 45 bases, with the frame set at the first base. V and J are trimmed by 2 bases and 8 bases, and the gene matches miss 7 bases of the junction. CDR1 and CDR2 were assigned from the germline V gene as SGHTA and FQGNSA. The immunoSEQ Assay, a bias-controlled multiplex PCR, was used to amplify TCRbeta CDR3 regions from genomic DNA. As for the authors' bioinformatics: The number of nucleated cells in each sample was estimated by amplification of reference gene primers within the assay. To quantify the absolute abundance of each unique TCRbeta CDR3 rearrangement, sequence reads were collapsed and filtered. For each sample, productive Simpson clonality was calculated by taking the square root of Simpson's diversity index across productive rearrangements. TCRdb holds this immuneACCESS table with in-frame rearrangements only. Some clones are missing; in checked studies, unresolved V genes explain under half, and the rest has no known cause. The DNA gave D and trimming, while V, J and clone size come from that table. In this sample the table shows about 110,000 clones, about nine tenths of which occur a single time. The ten largest clones represent 6.8% of the sample.

The sequence is built from TRBV7-2 and TRBJ2-1; 9 bases in between match TRBD2. Sequenced: peripheral blood. This receptor was obtained from a man aged 50-59 years with active or convalescent COVID-19. The CDR3 here reads CASSLSAGGPYEQFF. The DNA sequence is given as TGTGCCAGCAGCTTATCGGCGGGAGGGCCCTATGAGCAGTTCTTC.